The 27 T cell receptor beta chains presented below share a single source sample, sequenced in a study of cytomegalovirus exposure and HLA in healthy donors. Using immunoSEQ multiplex PCR, the repertoire was profiled, and TCRdb retains in-frame clones only, with some absent. The sample lists over 200,000 clones, roughly 88% occurring once. What was sequenced was PBMCs. These receptors originate from a woman between 25 and 40 years old in good health and CMV-seronegative.

This chain connects TRBV4-3 to TRBJ2-1, with D hard to call. The germline CDR1 and CDR2 sequences are LGHNA and YSLEER. The length of the CDR3 is 16 residues. V lost 0 bases and J 2 bases, leaving 11 bases between the germline ends. The CDR3 here is CASSQEIGLAYNEQFF. The CDR3, as DNA: TGCGCCAGCAGCCAAGAGATTGGTCTAGCCTACAATGAGCAGTTCTTC.

The rearrangement joins TRBV5-1 to TRBJ2-7; 13 bases line up with TRBD2. The germline V gene encodes CDR1 SGHRS and CDR2 YFSETQ. Trimming removed 4 bases from V and 1 base from J; junction bases left unmatched: 5. This CDR3 comprises 16 residues. The CDR3 loop is CASSPLLAGGSYEQYF. DNA of the CDR3: TGCGCCAGCAGCCCGCTACTAGCGGGAGGGTCCTACGAGCAGTACTTC.

The V call is TRBV9, the J call TRBJ1-1; a possible D gene is TRBD1 (6 bases). The CDR3 consists of 14 residues. V was pared by 3 bases and J by 0 bases, with 9 bases between. CDR1 is SGDLS and CDR2 is YYNGEE in the germline V gene. The DNA of the CDR3 is TGTGCCAGCAGCGGAGGGGGTATGAACACTGAAGCTTTCTTT. Amino acids: CASSGGGMNTEAFF.

This rearrangement joins TRBV15 to TRBJ2-2; the D is unclear. The ends were cut back, 5 bases at V and 0 bases at J, with 10 bases in the middle. The CDR3 sequence is 15 residues long. Germline CDR1 and CDR2: LNHNV and YYDKDF (reference sequence). The DNA for the CDR3 is TGTGCCACCAGCGCAGGTGGGCCGAACACCGGGGAGCTGTTTTTT. Amino acid sequence: CATSAGGPNTGELFF.

The CDR3 reads CASSIVSVSGANVLTF. The CDR3 DNA reads as TGTGCCAGTAGTATAGTGTCAGTCTCTGGGGCCAACGTCCTGACTTTC. The rearrangement uses TRBV19 and TRBJ2-6; D ambiguous. The V gene lost 1 base and the J gene lost 0 bases, with 7 bases spanning the gap. Germline V gene lookup returns CDR1 LNHDA and CDR2 SQIVND (reference sequence). The CDR3 sequence is 16 residues long.

The V and J genes are TRBV23-1 and TRBJ2-6; tentatively, D is TRBD2 (5 bases). TRBV23-1 is designated an ORF whose function remains uncertain. V lost 3 bases and J lost 2, with 11 bases in between. This CDR3 region has 16 residues. DNA of the CDR3: TGCGCCAGCAGTCATCTGCCGGGGACTGGGGCCAACGTCCTGACTTTC. Amino acids: CASSHLPGTGANVLTF.

CDR3 sequence reads: CASNTGGAAGYTF. As DNA, the CDR3 is TGTGCCAGCAACACAGGGGGCGCCGCTGGCTACACCTTC. The chain links TRBV7-8 to TRBJ1-2, with 9 bases lining up with TRBD1. CDR1 is SGHVS and CDR2 is FQNEAQ in the germline V gene. With V trimmed by 7 bases and J by 7 bases, 7 bases remained unmatched. The CDR3 has 13 residues.

The rearrangement uses TRBV27 and TRBJ1-1; 8 bases match TRBD1. Unmatched junction bases numbered 8, after V lost 10 bases and J lost 4 bases. Germline V gene sequence: CDR1 MNHEY, CDR2 SMNVEV (reference sequence). This CDR3 has 13 amino acids. The CDR3, as DNA: TGTGCCACGACGAGACAGGGGAGCACTGAAGCTTTCTTT. Translating gives CATTRQGSTEAFF.

The chain joins TRBV11-3 to TRBJ2-6; TRBD1 or TRBD2 may be the D gene (5 bases each). CDR1 and CDR2 (germline): SGHNT, YENEEA. Trimming cost V 0 bases and J 0 bases, with 6 bases left between them. The CDR3 sequence is 16 residues long. The chain's CDR3 is CASSLEGVSGANVLTF. The CDR3 DNA sequence: TGTGCCAGCAGCTTAGAGGGGGTCTCTGGGGCCAACGTCCTGACTTTC. Looking up the rest from reference TRBV11-3 and TRBJ2-6 gives the full variable domain: EAGVVQSPRYKIIEKKQPVAFWCNPISGHNTLYWYLQNLGQGPELLIRYENEEAVDDSQLPKDRFSAERLKGVDSTLKIQPAELGDSAVYLCASSLEGVSGANVLTFGAGSRLTVL.

The chain is built from TRBV4-1 and TRBJ2-7, with D perhaps TRBD1 (6 bases). Germline V gene lookup returns CDR1 MGHRA and CDR2 YSYEKL. CDR3 length: 16 amino acids. Trimming cost V 5 bases and J 0 bases, with 17 bases left between them. The CDR3 loop reads CASSKILGDNSYEQYF. The DNA of the CDR3 is TGCGCCAGCAGCAAGATCCTAGGGGACAACTCCTACGAGCAGTACTTC.

As DNA, the CDR3 is TGCGCCAGCAGCCAGCCTCCCCACGGGTTTTCTGGGGCCAACGTCCTGACTTTC. Protein: CASSQPPHGFSGANVLTF. This chain links TRBV4-3 with TRBJ2-6; D ambiguous. From germline, CDR1 is LGHNA and CDR2 YSLEER. Trimming pared 3 bases from V and 1 base from J, leaving 16 bases between. This CDR3 has 18 residues.

The V gene is TRBV5-6, the J gene TRBJ2-2; the match to TRBD2 covers 7 bases. The V segment lost 2 bases and the J segment 7 bases; nucleotides outside the gene matches: 5. The CDR3 consists of 14 residues. CDR1 is SGHDT and CDR2 is YYEEEE in the germline V gene. CDR3 in amino acids: CASSFYPSGGELFF. The CDR3 DNA reads as TGTGCCAGCAGCTTCTACCCTAGCGGCGGGGAGCTGTTTTTT. Using reference TRBV5-6 and TRBJ2-2 for the parts outside the CDR3, the full variable domain is DAGVTQSPTHLIKTRGQQVTLRCSPKSGHDTVSWYQQALGQGPQFIFQYYEEEERQRGNFPDRFSGHQFPNYSSELNVNALLLGDSALYLCASSFYPSGGELFFGEGSRLTVL.

The chain combines TRBV4-2 with TRBJ2-1, with 9 bases matching TRBD2. J was trimmed by 0 bases and V by 1 base; bases with no gene match: 10. This CDR3 is 19 amino acids long. CDR1 and CDR2 from the germline V gene are LGHNA and YNFKEQ. CDR3 loop: CASSQAGLAGSGSYNEQFF. CDR3 nucleotide sequence: TGTGCCAGCAGCCAAGCGGGGCTAGCGGGATCCGGCTCCTACAATGAGCAGTTCTTC.

The rearrangement joins TRBV19 to TRBJ2-7, with a weak D call TRBD1 (6 bases). The germline CDR1 and CDR2 sequences are LNHDA and SQIVND (reference sequence). Between the trimmed V and J ends, which lost 4 bases and 2 bases, there was a span of 12 bases. CDR3 size: 14 residues. CDR3 in amino acids: CASSKGDGTYEQYF. The DNA of the CDR3 is TGTGCCAGTAGTAAGGGGGACGGAACCTACGAGCAGTACTTC.

The chain is built from TRBV25-1 and TRBJ2-1; the D gene is possibly TRBD2 (6 bases). V lost 3 bases and J 8 bases, leaving 23 bases between the germline ends. CDR3 size: 17 residues. Germline assignment: CDR1 MGHDK and CDR2 SYGVNS. CDR3 coding DNA: TGTGCCAGCAGTGAGCCTCCTCGTGCGGGGCGAGGGGATGAGCAGTTCTTC. Translating gives CASSEPPRAGRGDEQFF.

The rearrangement uses TRBV5-4 and TRBJ2-7, with TRBD2 matching 13 bases. Germline trimming cut 3 bases from V and 4 bases from J; bases unmatched to any gene: 4. CDR3 length equals 15 residues. Germline CDR1 is SGHNT and CDR2 is YYREEE (reference sequence). CDR3 DNA sequence: TGTGCCAGCAGCTCCGGGACTAGCGGGACTTACGAGCAGTACTTC. This translates into CASSSGTSGTYEQYF.

The rearrangement joins TRBV5-1 to TRBJ2-4; TRBD2 is a possible D gene (7 bases). The length of the CDR3 is 16 residues. Per germline, CDR1 SGHRS and CDR2 YFSETQ. V was cut by 4 bases and J by 3 bases, with 17 bases left in between. This CDR3 is CASSHGGANLKNIQYF. In nucleotides, the CDR3 is TGCGCCAGCAGCCATGGGGGGGCGAACCTCAAAAACATTCAGTACTTC.

In nucleotides, the CDR3 is TGTGCCAGCAGCGCCTCAAATCGGGCCGCGAACACCGGGGAGCTGTTTTTT. Its translation: CASSASNRAANTGELFF. This chain uses TRBV9 with TRBJ2-2; D gene ambiguous. Trimming shortened V by 3 bases and J by 0 bases, and 15 bases separated the two germline ends. The germline V gene has CDR1 SGDLS and CDR2 YYNGEE. The CDR3 runs to 17 residues.

This chain joins TRBV9 and TRBJ2-5; 8 nucleotides align to TRBD1. Germline V gene lookup returns CDR1 SGDLS and CDR2 YYNGEE. The CDR3 is 14 amino acids. Trimming took 3 bases from V and 4 from J; bases not matched to a gene: 5. DNA of the CDR3: TGTGCCAGCAGCGATCAGGGGGCCGTAGAGACCCAGTACTTC. This codes for CASSDQGAVETQYF.

This rearrangement joins TRBV6-4 to TRBJ2-1; 7 nucleotides line up with TRBD2. The CDR3 is 14 residues long. Trimming removed 6 bases from V and 12 bases from J; junction bases left unmatched: 14. Germline CDR1 MRHNA, CDR2 SNTAGT. The CDR3 coding sequence is TGTGCCAGCAGCTCGACTAGCATGGGCGATACGCAGTTCTTC. Its protein is CASSSTSMGDTQFF.

V gene TRBV5-1 combines with J gene TRBJ2-1; 9 positions match TRBD1. The J segment lost 4 bases and the V segment lost 4 bases, leaving 9 bases of the junction unmatched. Germline assignment: CDR1 SGHRS and CDR2 YFSETQ. This CDR3 has 16 residues. CDR3 nucleotides: TGCGCCAGCAGCCCAAACTGGGACAGGGAATACAATGAGCAGTTCTTC. It translates to CASSPNWDREYNEQFF.

Here the CDR3 reads CASSIESGSYFNEQFF. The DNA of the CDR3 is TGTGCCAGCAGCATTGAAAGCGGGAGCTATTTCAATGAGCAGTTCTTC. The chain links TRBV7-2 to TRBJ2-1; 8 bases agree with TRBD2. The CDR3 runs 16 residues. Germline V lookup: CDR1 SGHTA, CDR2 FQGNSA. V shed 5 bases, J shed 6 bases, and the junction held 12 bases outside the gene matches.

In its sample, this clone was seen once. The gene calls are TRBV5-4 and TRBJ2-2, with D unresolved. Germline values: CDR1 SGHNT, CDR2 YYREEE (reference sequence). The CDR3 covers 15 residues. V was clipped by 2 bases and J by 7 bases, with 15 bases between them. The CDR3 sequence: CASSFITGGHGELFF. DNA of the CDR3: TGTGCCAGCAGCTTTATAACCGGTGGTCACGGGGAGCTGTTTTTT. The variable domain in full, completed from reference TRBV5-4 and TRBJ2-2, reads ETGVTQSPTHLIKTRGQQVTLRCSSQSGHNTVSWYQQALGQGPQFIFQYYREEENGRGNFPPRFSGLQFPNYSSELNVNALELDDSALYLCASSFITGGHGELFFGEGSRLTVL.

The chain recombines TRBV25-1 with TRBJ1-1; 7 bases are shared with TRBD1. CDR3 size: 13 residues. The J segment lost 5 bases and the V segment lost 4 bases, leaving 4 bases of the junction unmatched. From germline, CDR1 is MGHDK and CDR2 SYGVNS. The CDR3 DNA is TGTGCCAGCAGTGGGCAGGGGGGTACTGAAGCTTTCTTT. This gives the protein CASSGQGGTEAFF.

The CDR3 DNA reads as TGCAGCGTTGAAGTTTACGGGACAGGGGAGGAAAAACTGTTTTTT. This sequence encodes CSVEVYGTGEEKLFF. This rearrangement joins TRBV29-1 to TRBJ1-4, with 10 bases identical to TRBD1. The CDR3 is 15 residues long. J lost 8 bases, V lost 1 base, and 7 bases had no gene match. Germline CDR1 and CDR2: SQVTM and ANQGSEA.

V and J are TRBV7-9 and TRBJ2-2; D is ambiguous. Trimming cost V 5 bases and J 5 bases, with 9 bases left between them. Germline V gene sequence: CDR1 SEHNR, CDR2 FQNEAQ (reference sequence). The CDR3 has 13 residues. CDR3 residues: CASSPPRTGELFF. CDR3 coding DNA: TGTGCCAGCAGCCCCCCTAGAACCGGGGAGCTGTTTTTT.

The chain has TRBV11-2 and TRBJ2-7; tentatively, D is TRBD1 (6 bases). Germline-derived CDR1 and CDR2 are SGHAT and FQNNGV. The V gene lost 3 bases and the J gene lost 3 bases, with 12 bases spanning the gap. The CDR3 length is 14 residues. CDR3 DNA: TGTGCCAGCAGCTTCACAGGGACCCTCTACGAGCAGTACTTC. Its translation: CASSFTGTLYEQYF.